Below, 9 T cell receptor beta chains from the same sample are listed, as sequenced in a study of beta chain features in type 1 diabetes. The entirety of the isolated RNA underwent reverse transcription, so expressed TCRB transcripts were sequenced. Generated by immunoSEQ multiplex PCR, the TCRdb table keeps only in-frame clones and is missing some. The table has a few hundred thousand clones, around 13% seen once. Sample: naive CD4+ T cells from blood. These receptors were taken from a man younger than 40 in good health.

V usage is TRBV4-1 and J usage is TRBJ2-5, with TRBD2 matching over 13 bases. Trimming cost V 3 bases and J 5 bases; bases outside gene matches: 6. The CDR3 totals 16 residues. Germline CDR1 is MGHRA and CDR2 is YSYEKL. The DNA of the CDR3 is TGCGCCAGCAGCCAGGCCCGGGGACTAGCGGGGGAGACCCAGTACTTC. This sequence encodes CASSQARGLAGETQYF.

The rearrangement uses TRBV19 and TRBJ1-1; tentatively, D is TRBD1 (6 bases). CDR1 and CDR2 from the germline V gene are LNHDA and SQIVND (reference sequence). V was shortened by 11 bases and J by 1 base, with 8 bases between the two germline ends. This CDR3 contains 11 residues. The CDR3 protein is CASDRNTEAFF. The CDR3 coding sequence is TGTGCCTCGGACAGGAACACTGAAGCTTTCTTT.

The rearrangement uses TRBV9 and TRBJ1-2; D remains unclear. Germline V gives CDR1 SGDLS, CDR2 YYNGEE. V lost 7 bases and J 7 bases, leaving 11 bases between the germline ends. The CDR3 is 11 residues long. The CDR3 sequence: CASSSEGGYTF. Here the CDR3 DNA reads TGTGCCAGCTCCTCCGAGGGTGGCTACACCTTC.

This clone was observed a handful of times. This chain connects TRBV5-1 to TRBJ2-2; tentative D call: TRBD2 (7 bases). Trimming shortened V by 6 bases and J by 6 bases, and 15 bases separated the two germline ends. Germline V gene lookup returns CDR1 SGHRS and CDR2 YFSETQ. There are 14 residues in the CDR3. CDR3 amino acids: CASNPRGAAGELFF. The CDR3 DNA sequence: TGCGCCAGCAACCCCCGGGGGGCTGCCGGGGAGCTGTTTTTT.

In nucleotides, the CDR3 is TGTGCCAGCAGTGGACCGGACGCCAAAAACATTCAGTACTTC. This gives the protein CASSGPDAKNIQYF. The rearrangement uses TRBV25-1 and TRBJ2-4; D ambiguous. Trimming took off 4 bases at V and 1 base at J, with 8 bases between the two ends. Per germline, CDR1 MGHDK and CDR2 SYGVNS. The length of the CDR3 is 14 residues.

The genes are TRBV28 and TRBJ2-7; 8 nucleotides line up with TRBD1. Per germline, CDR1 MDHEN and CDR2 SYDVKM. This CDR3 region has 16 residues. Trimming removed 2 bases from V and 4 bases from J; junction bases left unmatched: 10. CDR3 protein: CASSLAAGGESYEQYV. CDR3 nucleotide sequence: TGTGCCAGCAGTTTAGCGGCAGGGGGCGAGAGTTACGAGCAGTACGTC.

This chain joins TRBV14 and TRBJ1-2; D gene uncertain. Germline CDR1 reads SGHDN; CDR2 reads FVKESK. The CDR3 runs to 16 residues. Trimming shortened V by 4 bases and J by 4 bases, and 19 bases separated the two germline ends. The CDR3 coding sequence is TGTGCCAGCAGCCGGGATCAGGCCCCAACTTTCTATGGCTACACCTTC. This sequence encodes CASSRDQAPTFYGYTF.

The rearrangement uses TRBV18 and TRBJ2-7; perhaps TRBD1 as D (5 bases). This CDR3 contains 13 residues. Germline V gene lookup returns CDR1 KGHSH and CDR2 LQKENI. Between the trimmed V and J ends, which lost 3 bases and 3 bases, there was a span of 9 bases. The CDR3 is CASSPPTGYEQYV. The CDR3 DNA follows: TGTGCCAGCTCACCCCCAACAGGCTACGAGCAGTACGTC.

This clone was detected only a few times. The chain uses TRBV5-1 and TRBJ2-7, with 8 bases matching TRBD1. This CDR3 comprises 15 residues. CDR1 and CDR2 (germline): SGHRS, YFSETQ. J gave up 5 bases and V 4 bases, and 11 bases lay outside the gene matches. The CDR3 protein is CASSADRGVVNEQYF. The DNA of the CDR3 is TGCGCCAGCAGCGCTGACAGGGGAGTGGTCAACGAGCAGTACTTC.